This T cell receptor (beta chain) appears in the sequencing data of a study of blood T cell repertoires in COVID-19. As for the study in general: Italy, Spain and the United States were the sources of the convalescent and acute COVID-19 samples. The analysed material was cDNA or gDNA that came from T cells, B-cell-depleted T cells, or PBMCs.

Here immunoSEQ multiplex PCR was the method, and the copy in TCRdb shows in-frame clones only, minus some. The sample comprises roughly 290,000 clones, 70% to 90% of which are singletons, and around 4% rests with the top ten. The source of this sequence is a woman aged 45-59 years with active or convalescent COVID-19. Material: peripheral blood.

CDR3 residues: CAWTGNTGELFF. The DNA for the CDR3 is TGTGCCTGGACAGGGAACACCGGGGAGCTGTTTTTT. V gene TRBV30 combines with J gene TRBJ2-2; D uncertain. Germline CDR1 and CDR2: GTSNPN and SVGIG (reference sequence). This CDR3 has 12 residues. With 4 bases removed from V and 1 base from J, the gap between germline ends came to 4 bases.